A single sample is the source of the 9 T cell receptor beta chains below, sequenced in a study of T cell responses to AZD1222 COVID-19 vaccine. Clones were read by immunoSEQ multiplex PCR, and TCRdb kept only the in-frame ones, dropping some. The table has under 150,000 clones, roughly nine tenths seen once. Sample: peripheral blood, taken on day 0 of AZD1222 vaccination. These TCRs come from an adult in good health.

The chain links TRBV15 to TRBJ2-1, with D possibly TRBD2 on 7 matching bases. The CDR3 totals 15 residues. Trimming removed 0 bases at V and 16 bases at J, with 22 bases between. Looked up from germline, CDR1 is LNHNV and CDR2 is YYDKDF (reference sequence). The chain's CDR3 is CATSREGGQLILQFF. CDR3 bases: TGTGCCACCAGCAGAGAGGGGGGGCAGTTAATCCTACAATTCTTC. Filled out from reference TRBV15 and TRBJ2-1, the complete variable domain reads DAMVIQNPRYQVTQFGKPVTLSCSQTLNHNVMYWYQQKSSQAPKLLFHYYDKDFNNEADTPDNFQSRRPNTSFCFLDIRSPGLGDTAMYLCATSREGGQLILQFFGPGTRLTVL.

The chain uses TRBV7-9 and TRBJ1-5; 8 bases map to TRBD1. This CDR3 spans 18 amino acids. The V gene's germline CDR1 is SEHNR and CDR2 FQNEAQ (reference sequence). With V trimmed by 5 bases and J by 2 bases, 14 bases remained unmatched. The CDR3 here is CASSLNPGTGGRNQPQHF. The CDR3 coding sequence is TGTGCCAGCAGCCTCAATCCCGGGACAGGAGGACGCAATCAGCCCCAGCATTTT.

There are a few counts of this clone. The CDR3 loop reads CASSLSRGAPLHF. The CDR3 DNA sequence: TGTGCCAGCAGTTTATCCCGCGGGGCACCCCTCCACTTT. This sequence joins TRBV27 and TRBJ1-6; the D is unclear. With 0 bases removed from V and 11 bases from J, the gap between germline ends came to 8 bases. Germline V gene lookup returns CDR1 MNHEY and CDR2 SMNVEV (reference sequence). This CDR3 is 13 amino acids long.

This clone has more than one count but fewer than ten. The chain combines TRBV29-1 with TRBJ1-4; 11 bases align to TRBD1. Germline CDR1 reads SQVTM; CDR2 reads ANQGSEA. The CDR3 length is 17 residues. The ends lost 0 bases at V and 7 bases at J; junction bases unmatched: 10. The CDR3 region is CSVEDRFSGTGGEKLFF. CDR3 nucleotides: TGCAGCGTTGAAGATCGTTTTTCGGGGACAGGGGGTGAAAAACTGTTTTTT. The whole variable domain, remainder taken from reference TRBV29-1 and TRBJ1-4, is SAVISQKPSRDICQRGTSLTIQCQVDSQVTMMFWYRQQPGQSLTLIATANQGSEATYESGFVIDKFPISRPNLTFSTLTVSNMSPEDSSIYLCSVEDRFSGTGGEKLFFGSGTQLSVL.

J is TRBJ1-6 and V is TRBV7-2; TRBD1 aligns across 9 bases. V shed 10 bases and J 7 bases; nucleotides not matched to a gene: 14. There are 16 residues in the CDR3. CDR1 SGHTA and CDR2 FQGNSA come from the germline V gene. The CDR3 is CATPLAPGTGNSPLHF. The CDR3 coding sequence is TGTGCCACCCCCCTAGCCCCCGGGACAGGGAATTCACCCCTCCACTTT.

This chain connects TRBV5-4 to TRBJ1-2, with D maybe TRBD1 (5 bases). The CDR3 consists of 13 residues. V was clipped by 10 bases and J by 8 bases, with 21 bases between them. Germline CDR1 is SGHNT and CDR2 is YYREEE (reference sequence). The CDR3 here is CASSREGSRGYTF. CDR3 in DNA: TGTGCCTCCTCCAGGGAGGGCTCTCGGGGCTACACCTTC.

CDR3 sequence: CASSVDGQETQYF. In DNA form, the CDR3 reads TGTGCCAGCAGCGTAGACGGACAAGAGACCCAGTACTTC. The gene calls are TRBV9 and TRBJ2-5; D is unresolved. V dropped 0 bases and J dropped 2 bases, with 5 bases sitting between them. This CDR3 has 13 residues. Germline CDR1 and CDR2: SGDLS and YYNGEE.

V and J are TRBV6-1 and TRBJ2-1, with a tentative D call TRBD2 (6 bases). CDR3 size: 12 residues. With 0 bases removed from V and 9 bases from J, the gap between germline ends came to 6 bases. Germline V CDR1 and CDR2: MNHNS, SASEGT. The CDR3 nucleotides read TGTGCCAGCAGTGAAGCGGGGGGTGAGCAGTTCTTC. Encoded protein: CASSEAGGEQFF.

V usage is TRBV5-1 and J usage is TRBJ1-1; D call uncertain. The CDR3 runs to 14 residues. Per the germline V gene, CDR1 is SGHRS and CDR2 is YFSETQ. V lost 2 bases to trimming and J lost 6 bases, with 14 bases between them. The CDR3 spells CASSLSGVEAEAFF. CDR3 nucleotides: TGCGCCAGCAGCTTATCCGGGGTTGAGGCTGAAGCTTTCTTT.